This T cell receptor beta chain was recovered during a study of shared clonotypes between healthy human individuals. Across the whole study: Per-donor plates numbered three CD4 naive, three CD4 memory, two CD8 naive and one CD8 memory. Broader study findings: Across a handful of donors, naive CD4 shared 5% to 6%, naive CD8 about 3.2%, memory CD4 2% to 2.5%, memory CD8 0.4% to 0.5%. Rarefaction showed sorted-subset sequencing was incomplete despite large depth.

The authors' processing: Junction-only sequences without quality scores came from ImmunoSEQ, so filtering differed. Generated by immunoSEQ multiplex PCR, the TCRdb table keeps only in-frame clones and is missing some. The D gene and trimming were derived from the DNA, and the V and J assignments and clone size from that table. The profile shows about 1 million clones, 75% of them singletons. The germline V gene encodes CDR1 SGHTA and CDR2 FQGNSA. This CDR3 spans 18 amino acids. V lost 3 bases, J lost 5 bases, and 22 bases lay in between. Concerning this clone: Antigen: not known.

The receptor was isolated from a man in his late teens or twenties in good health. The gene calls are TRBV7-2 and TRBJ2-2, with D perhaps TRBD2 (7 bases). Material: memory CD4+ T cells sorted from blood. The sample's subset: CD45RA-negative fraction. Here the CDR3 reads CASSLDTRGGFRTGELFF. Here the CDR3 DNA reads TGTGCCAGCAGCTTGGACACTCGCGGGGGCTTCAGGACCGGGGAGCTGTTTTTT.